The rows below give T cell receptor beta chains drawn from one sample of a study of blood T cell repertoires in COVID-19. TCRdb keeps only in-frame clones here, not all; method: immunoSEQ multiplex PCR. Among 150,000 to 200,000 clones listed, 75% to 90% were seen once. Material: peripheral blood. The receptors come from a human donor in a cohort sampled during active COVID-19. Each CDR3 is given with its conserved first and last residue. Each record gives: V gene, J gene, clone size, D gene, CDR3 DNA, CDR3 protein. The D gene is left open where the match is weak. Size tells how often a clone was seen (once, few, many) or the class of an expanded clone, and some rows leave it out.

>TRBV11-2|TRBJ1-1|-|-
TGTGCCAGCAGCCACCACCGGGAGGACTTTGAAGCTTTCTTT
CASSHHREDFEAFF
>TRBV6-5|TRBJ1-6|once|-
TGTGCCAGCAGAGAGTTGGTGGATTCACCCCTCCACTTT
CASRELVDSPLHF
>TRBV24-1|TRBJ2-6|once|-
TGTGCCACCAGTAATGGCCTCTCTGGGGCCAACGTCCTGACTTTC
CATSNGLSGANVLTF
>TRBV5-1|TRBJ2-6|-|-
TGCGCCAGCAGCAAGACCGACGGGGGGGCCAACGTCCTGACTTTC
CASSKTDGGANVLTF
>TRBV27|TRBJ1-5|few|TRBD1
TGTGCCAGCAGTCCCCGGCGGGACAGGGGGCGAGGTCAGCCCCAGCATTTT
CASSPRRDRGRGQPQHF
>TRBV3-1/TRBV3-2|TRBJ2-7|-|TRBD1
TGTGCCAGCAGCCCCACCGGGACAGGGCTTTCTGGGCAGTACTTC
CASSPTGTGLSGQYF
>TRBV5-1|TRBJ2-7|-|-
TGCGCCAGCAGCTTGGACTACTACGAGCAGTACTTC
CASSLDYYEQYF
>TRBV2|TRBJ2-7|-|-
TGTGCCAGCACCGGGGTAGGCACAGCCTACGAGCAGTACTTC
CASTGVGTAYEQYF
>TRBV19|TRBJ2-1|-|-
TGTGCCAGTAGTGAGCAGGGCACCTACAATGAGCAGTTCTTC
CASSEQGTYNEQFF
>TRBV6-4|TRBJ2-5|-|TRBD1
TGTGCCAGCCCCTGGGACAGGACGGAGACCCAGTACTTC
CASPWDRTETQYF
>TRBV6-5|TRBJ2-7|-|TRBD1
TGTGCCAGCACCGATAGCTGGACAGGGGGCAGAGAGCAGTACTTC
CASTDSWTGGREQYF
>TRBV11-2|TRBJ1-1|-|-
TGTGCCAGCAGCTTAGATCGGTCAGGTGCCACTGAAGCTTTCTTT
CASSLDRSGATEAFF
>TRBV28|TRBJ1-5|-|TRBD1
TGTGCCAGCTCCTCGTCAGGACAGGGCTCTTATAGCAATCAGCCCCAGCATTTT
CASSSSGQGSYSNQPQHF
>TRBV7-2|TRBJ1-2|-|-
TGTGCCAGCAGCCCGCCAGAGGGAGAGGACTATGGCTACACCTTC
CASSPPEGEDYGYTF
>TRBV3-1/TRBV3-2|TRBJ2-5|-|TRBD1
TGTGCCAGCAGCCAAGTTGACAGGGCGGAGACCCAGTACTTC
CASSQVDRAETQYF